The following is a T cell receptor beta chain sequence with its context. The ends were cut back, 3 bases at V and 3 bases at J, with 10 bases in the middle. Looked up from germline, CDR1 is SGHRS and CDR2 is YFSETQ. The CDR3 has 13 amino acids. These data originate in a study of blood T cell repertoires in COVID-19. Profiled with immunoSEQ multiplex PCR; TCRdb holds only in-frame clones, not every one. In the table there are fewer than 200,000 clones, about 79% of which are singletons. The chain employs TRBV5-1 and TRBJ2-7; weak D call: TRBD1 (6 bases). This TCR derives from a man aged 50 or older who had recovered from COVID-19. Sequencing was carried out using PBMCs or T cells enriched from blood (not recorded which). CDR3 loop: CASSSTGNYEQYF. DNA for the CDR3: TGCGCCAGCAGCTCGACAGGTAACTACGAGCAGTACTTC.